This passage covers 26 T cell receptor beta chains from one sample sequenced in a study of T cell repertoires in cytomegalovirus infection. TCRdb independently ran MiXCR on the reads; one entry per CDR3 protein. The data contain 550,000 to 700,000 distinct CDR3 sequences, approximately 40% of them seen just once; the ten biggest clones take up about half. These receptors' targets are unknown. The sample consisted of cultured PBMCs, taken from culture after CMV antigen stimulation. Receptor source: a human donor in good health (CMV status not recorded). Some clones in this sample may be carry-over from other donors' samples.

This clonotype has a count of ten or more. The V call is TRBV7-8, the J call TRBJ1-5; D is unresolved. V shed 5 bases and J shed 3 bases, with 17 bases lying between them. The CDR3 length is 16 residues. Germline CDR1 reads SGHVS; CDR2 reads FQNEAQ. CDR3 protein: CASSGPPVPINQPQHF. The CDR3 nucleotides read TGTGCCAGCAGCGGGCCCCCGGTCCCTATCAATCAGCCCCAGCATTTT.

The chain combines TRBV7-6 with TRBJ2-3; weak D call: TRBD1 (6 bases). This CDR3 contains 16 residues. The V and J ends lost 2 bases and 8 bases respectively, with 20 bases between them. Germline values: CDR1 SGHVS, CDR2 FNYEAQ. CDR3 DNA sequence: TGTGCCAGCAGCTTAAGGGCAGGGGAGTATAGAGGTACGCAGTATTTT. Translating it yields CASSLRAGEYRGTQYF.

This clonotype occurred many times. The genes are TRBV7-8 and TRBJ2-5; 14 nucleotides agree with TRBD2. Germline V gene data show CDR1 as SGHVS and CDR2 as FQNEAQ. Trimming removed 0 bases from V and 5 bases from J; junction bases left unmatched: 2. The CDR3 consists of 16 residues. The CDR3 loop is CASSLAGTSGSETQYF. The DNA of the CDR3 is TGTGCCAGCAGCTTAGCAGGGACTAGCGGGAGTGAGACCCAGTACTTC.

CDR3 DNA: TGTGCCAGTAGTATTCTGAGTTGGGGGAAAAGTGAAGCTTTCTTT. It codes for CASSILSWGKSEAFF. The chain joins TRBV19 to TRBJ1-1; D is possibly TRBD1 (5 bases). Between the trimmed V and J ends, which lost 3 bases and 7 bases, there was a span of 18 bases. The CDR3 runs to 15 residues. In germline, CDR1 is LNHDA, CDR2 SQIVND (reference sequence).

This chain uses TRBV6-8 with TRBJ2-7; D is possibly TRBD2 (7 bases). Trimming took off 4 bases at V and 2 bases at J, with 24 bases between the two ends. CDR3 length: 18 residues. CDR1 MNHGY and CDR2 SAAAGT come from the germline V gene. CDR3 protein: CASSSFGRRGTNTYEQYF. CDR3 nucleotides: TGTGCCAGCAGTTCCTTTGGGCGGCGGGGGACAAACACCTACGAGCAGTACTTC.

The chain employs TRBV19 and TRBJ2-5, with D possibly matching TRBD1 (5 bases). V shed 6 bases and J shed 4 bases, with 12 bases lying between them. In germline, CDR1 is LNHDA, CDR2 SQIVND (reference sequence). The CDR3 runs 13 residues. CDR3 bases: TGTGCCAGTAGGCCCAGGGTGGGAGAGACCCAGTACTTC. Amino acids: CASRPRVGETQYF.

There are many counts of this clonotype. The chain carries TRBV7-8 and TRBJ2-5, with 10 nucleotides matching TRBD1. The V segment lost 4 bases and the J segment 3 bases; nucleotides outside the gene matches: 11. CDR1 and CDR2 (germline): SGHVS, FQNEAQ. This CDR3 contains 17 residues. CDR3 sequence (DNA): TGTGCCAGCAGCTGGAACCGGGACAGGGGTCAGAAAGAGACCCAGTACTTC. The encoded protein is CASSWNRDRGQKETQYF.

The chain couples TRBV7-2 to TRBJ2-1; D is undetermined. Per the germline V gene, CDR1 is SGHTA and CDR2 is FQGNSA. There are 15 residues in the CDR3. V was clipped by 5 bases and J by 4 bases, with 15 bases between them. Here the CDR3 DNA reads TGTGCCAGCAGCCCAGCTGGGTCTTGGTACAATGAGCAGTTCTTC. Residues: CASSPAGSWYNEQFF.

The sample holds a few counts of this clonotype. The chain has TRBV7-2 and TRBJ2-2; D possibly corresponds to TRBD2 (7 bases). Germline V gives CDR1 SGHTA, CDR2 FQGNSA. This CDR3 has 19 residues. The V end lost 3 bases, the J end lost 3 bases, and 23 bases lay between the germline ends. For the CDR3, the DNA is TGTGCCAGCAGCTTTCGTAGCCCAGTGGGGGGGCCCGACACCGGGGAGCTGTTTTTT. It is translated as CASSFRSPVGGPDTGELFF.

The J gene is TRBJ2-6, the V gene TRBV6-1, with a tentative D call TRBD2 (5 bases). The CDR3 has 16 amino acids. CDR1 is MNHNS, CDR2 SASEGT, per germline. V lost 5 bases and J lost 2, with 13 bases in between. CDR3 DNA: TGTGCCAGCAGTTACGGGCTAGCCACTGGGGCCAACGTCCTGACTTTC. It is translated as CASSYGLATGANVLTF.

In nucleotides, the CDR3 is TGTGCCAGCAGTCCGCTTTCAGGGCGCTCTGGGGCCAACGTCCTGACTTTC. Residues: CASSPLSGRSGANVLTF. The chain combines TRBV6-2 or TRBV6-3 with TRBJ2-6, with D tentatively TRBD1 (5 bases). The CDR3 contains 17 residues. Per germline, CDR1 MNHEY and CDR2 SVGEGT. V lost 5 bases and J lost 0, with 14 bases in between.

This clonotype has more than one count but fewer than ten. The V and J genes are TRBV7-2 and TRBJ2-7; D is tentatively TRBD1 or TRBD2 (5 bases each). The CDR3 length is 16 residues. From germline, CDR1 is SGHTA and CDR2 FQGNSA. The V end was cut by 3 bases, the J end by 2 bases, with 17 bases between. DNA of the CDR3: TGTGCCAGCAGCTTCCACTCCGGGACGGAAACCTACGAGCAGTACTTC. Encoded protein: CASSFHSGTETYEQYF.

This clonotype has a handful of counts. The rearrangement uses TRBV7-2 and TRBJ2-7; D remains ambiguous. CDR3 length: 14 amino acids. Trimming cost V 2 bases and J 2 bases, with 10 bases left between them. CDR1 SGHTA and CDR2 FQGNSA come from the germline V gene. The CDR3 bases are TGTGCCAGCAGCTTAATCTCTGGCCCCTACGAGCAGTACTTC. Translating it yields CASSLISGPYEQYF.

This clonotype was observed a few times. The chain uses TRBV28 and TRBJ1-3; D gene ambiguous. This CDR3 is 16 amino acids long. From germline, CDR1 is MDHEN and CDR2 SYDVKM. V gave up 8 bases and J gave up 4 bases, with 21 bases separating them. In DNA form, the CDR3 reads TGTGCCAGCCCCCTGGAGGGTCGCCTGGGGGGAAACACCATATATTTT. Protein: CASPLEGRLGGNTIYF.

There are a few counts of this clonotype. The genes are TRBV7-9 and TRBJ1-6; TRBD1 aligns across 7 bases. The junction had 8 bases not matched to a gene; V was cut back by 5 bases and J by 7 bases. Germline CDR1 SEHNR, CDR2 FQNEAQ (reference sequence). The CDR3 has 15 amino acids. CDR3 in DNA: TGTGCCAGCAGCCGCCGGGACAGCAAAAATTCACCCCTCCACTTT. Protein: CASSRRDSKNSPLHF. The whole variable domain, filled in from reference TRBV7-9 and TRBJ1-6, reads DTGVSQNPRHKITKRGQNVTFRCDPISEHNRLYWYRQTLGQGPEFLTYFQNEAQLEKSRLLSDRFSAERPKGSFSTLEIQRTEQGDSAMYLCASSRRDSKNSPLHFGNGTRLTVT.

This sequence joins TRBV7-2 and TRBJ1-5, with D tentatively TRBD1 (5 bases). The V gene lost 5 bases and the J gene lost 2 bases, with 13 bases spanning the gap. This CDR3 spans 15 amino acids. Germline V CDR1 and CDR2: SGHTA, FQGNSA. The CDR3 region has the DNA TGTGCCAGCAGCCGTGGGGGAATTGGCAATCAGCCCCAGCATTTT. Residues: CASSRGGIGNQPQHF.

The J gene is TRBJ2-5, the V gene TRBV5-6, with D maybe TRBD1 (5 bases). Germline lookup yields CDR1 SGHDT and CDR2 YYEEEE. The CDR3 spans 15 residues. V was trimmed by 5 bases and J by 5 bases, leaving 19 bases between them. The CDR3 sequence is CASSRKGPSRETQYF. Here the CDR3 DNA reads TGTGCCAGCAGTCGGAAGGGGCCAAGTAGGGAGACCCAGTACTTC.

This clonotype occurred many times. V gene TRBV7-8 combines with J gene TRBJ1-5; a weak D match, TRBD1 (6 bases). CDR1 is SGHVS and CDR2 is FQNEAQ in the germline V gene. V lost 5 bases and J 2 bases, leaving 13 bases between the germline ends. This CDR3 region has 15 residues. CDR3 protein: CASSANRVRNQPQHF. In DNA form, the CDR3 reads TGTGCCAGCAGCGCCAACAGGGTGCGCAATCAGCCCCAGCATTTT.

The V and J genes are TRBV3-1 and TRBJ1-2, with D unresolved. The V end lost 2 bases, the J end lost 3 bases, and 10 bases lay between the germline ends. This CDR3 region has 14 residues. In germline, CDR1 is LGHDT, CDR2 YNNKEL (reference sequence). The CDR3 is CASSQYSTHYGYTF. Written as DNA, the CDR3 is TGTGCCAGCAGCCAATACTCGACTCACTATGGCTACACCTTC.

V and J are TRBV7-2 and TRBJ2-1, with TRBD2 matching 13 bases. CDR3 length: 15 amino acids. CDR1 SGHTA and CDR2 FQGNSA come from the germline V gene. V was clipped by 6 bases and J by 8 bases; unmatched bases: 7. The CDR3 protein is CASRPGTSGNYEQFF. As DNA, the CDR3 is TGTGCCAGCAGGCCCGGGACTAGCGGGAATTATGAGCAGTTCTTC.

The chain carries TRBV20-1 and TRBJ2-3; 8 bases map to TRBD2. Germline V gene lookup returns CDR1 DFQATT and CDR2 SNEGSKA (reference sequence). There are 13 residues in the CDR3. Trimming at V came to 4 bases and at J to 7 bases, leaving 7 bases not matched to a gene. DNA for the CDR3: TGCAGTGCTACCAGCGGGAGTGGCCATACGCAGTATTTT. Its translation: CSATSGSGHTQYF.

The rearrangement links TRBV6-2 or TRBV6-3 to TRBJ2-3, with 7 positions matching TRBD1. From germline, CDR1 is MNHEY and CDR2 SVGEGT. There are 14 residues in the CDR3. V lost 6 bases and J lost 2; bases outside the gene matches: 5. CDR3 residues: CASSRGQTTDTQYF. DNA of the CDR3: TGTGCCAGCAGCAGGGGACAGACCACAGATACGCAGTATTTT.

The J gene is TRBJ2-1, the V gene TRBV7-2; 12 bases are a match to TRBD2. Germline values: CDR1 SGHTA, CDR2 FQGNSA. The CDR3 has 16 residues. Trimming at V came to 5 bases and at J to 8 bases, leaving 10 bases not matched to a gene. CDR3 amino acids: CASSRLSSGGGDEQFF. CDR3 sequence (DNA): TGTGCCAGCAGCCGACTGTCTAGCGGGGGGGGAGATGAGCAGTTCTTC.

Only a few counts were recorded for this clonotype. The chain is built from TRBV10-3 and TRBJ1-6; 9 bases fit TRBD1. This CDR3 spans 15 amino acids. Germline V gene sequence: CDR1 ENHRY, CDR2 SYGVKD. V was clipped by 4 bases and J by 4 bases; unmatched bases: 2. The CDR3 loop is CAISGGQGYNSPLHF. The CDR3 nucleotides are TGTGCCATCAGTGGAGGACAGGGGTATAATTCACCCCTCCACTTT.

The chain joins TRBV7-2 to TRBJ1-2; weak D call: TRBD1 (5 bases). Germline V lookup: CDR1 SGHTA, CDR2 FQGNSA. CDR3 length: 15 amino acids. Between the trimmed V and J ends, which lost 4 bases and 8 bases, there was a span of 20 bases. CDR3 DNA: TGTGCCAGCAGCTCCCGGGCAGGGTTCTTGGACGGCTACACCTTC. Protein sequence: CASSSRAGFLDGYTF.

This clonotype was counted at least ten times. The chain carries TRBV7-2 and TRBJ1-6; 7 bases match TRBD1. CDR1 is SGHTA, CDR2 FQGNSA, per germline. The CDR3 is made up of 15 amino acids. Trimming cost V 5 bases and J 6 bases; bases outside gene matches: 7. CDR3 DNA: TGTGCCAGCAGCATAAACAGGGGCCCTAATTCACCCCTCCACTTT. Protein sequence: CASSINRGPNSPLHF.